Described below is a single TCR beta chain sequence and its context. The data originate from a study of shared clonotypes between healthy human individuals. The length of the CDR3 is 13 residues. Trimming removed 3 bases from V and 7 bases from J, with 11 bases in between. Per the germline V gene, CDR1 is MRHNA and CDR2 is SNTAGT. Assay: immunoSEQ multiplex PCR; the TCRdb copy retains only in-frame clones and omits some. The table has about 1.5 million clones, approximately 98% seen once; the top ten hold about 0.4%. This receptor was taken from a man younger than 40 in good health. The sample was naive CD4+ T cells sorted from blood. Subset here: CD45RA+ positively selected. The gene calls are TRBV6-4 and TRBJ2-3; tentative D call: TRBD2 (6 bases). CDR3 amino acids: CASSEIGGNTQYF. The DNA of the CDR3 is TGTGCCAGCAGTGAAATTGGAGGGAATACGCAGTATTTT.